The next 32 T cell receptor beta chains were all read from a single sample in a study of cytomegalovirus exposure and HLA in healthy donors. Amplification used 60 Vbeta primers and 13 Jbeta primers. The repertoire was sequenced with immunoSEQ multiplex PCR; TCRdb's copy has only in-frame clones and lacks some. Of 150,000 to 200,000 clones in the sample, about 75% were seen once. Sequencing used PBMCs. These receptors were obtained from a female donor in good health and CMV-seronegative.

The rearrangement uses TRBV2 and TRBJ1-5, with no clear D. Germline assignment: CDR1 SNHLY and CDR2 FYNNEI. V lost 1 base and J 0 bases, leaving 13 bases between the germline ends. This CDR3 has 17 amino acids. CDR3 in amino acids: CASSEVGTAHSNQPQHF. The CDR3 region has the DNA TGTGCCAGCAGTGAAGTCGGCACAGCCCATAGCAATCAGCCCCAGCATTTT.

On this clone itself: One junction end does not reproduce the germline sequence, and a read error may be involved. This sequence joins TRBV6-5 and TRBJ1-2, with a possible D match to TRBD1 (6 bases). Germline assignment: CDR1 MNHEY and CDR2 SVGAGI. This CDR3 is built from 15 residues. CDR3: CASSNSGRGDYGYTF. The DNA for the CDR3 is TGTGCCAGCAGTAACTCAGGGAGGGGGGACTATGGCTACACCTTC.

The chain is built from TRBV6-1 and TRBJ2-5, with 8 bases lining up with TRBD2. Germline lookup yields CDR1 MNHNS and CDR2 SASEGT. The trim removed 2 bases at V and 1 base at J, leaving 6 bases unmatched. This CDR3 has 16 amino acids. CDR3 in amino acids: CASSEISTSGQETQYF. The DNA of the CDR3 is TGTGCCAGCAGTGAAATCAGCACTAGCGGCCAAGAGACCCAGTACTTC.

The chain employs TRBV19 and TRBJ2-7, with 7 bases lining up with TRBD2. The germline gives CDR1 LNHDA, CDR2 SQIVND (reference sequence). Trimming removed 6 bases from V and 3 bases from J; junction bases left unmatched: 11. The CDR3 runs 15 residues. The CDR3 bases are TGTGCCAGTAGCGGATCGGGACTAAGCCTCTACGAGCAGTACTTC. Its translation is CASSGSGLSLYEQYF.

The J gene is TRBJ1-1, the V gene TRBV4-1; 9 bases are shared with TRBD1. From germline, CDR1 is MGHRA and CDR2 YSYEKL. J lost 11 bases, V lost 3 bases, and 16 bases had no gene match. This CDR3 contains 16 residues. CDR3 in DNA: TGCGCCAGCAGCCAGCTTCCTTCGACAGGGGGTTCGGAGGCTTTCTTT. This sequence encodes CASSQLPSTGGSEAFF.

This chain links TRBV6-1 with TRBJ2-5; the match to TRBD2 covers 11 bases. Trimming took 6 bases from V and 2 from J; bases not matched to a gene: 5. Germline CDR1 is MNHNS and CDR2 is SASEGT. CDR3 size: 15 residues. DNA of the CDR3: TGTGCCAGCAGGAGGGGGACTAGCGGACAAGAGACCCAGTACTTC. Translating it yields CASRRGTSGQETQYF.

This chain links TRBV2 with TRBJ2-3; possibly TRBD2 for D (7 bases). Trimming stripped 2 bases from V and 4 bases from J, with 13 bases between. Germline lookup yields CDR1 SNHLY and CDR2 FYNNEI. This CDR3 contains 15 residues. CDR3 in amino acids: CASSERGGLPDTQYF. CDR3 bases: TGTGCCAGCAGTGAAAGGGGGGGCCTCCCAGATACGCAGTATTTT.

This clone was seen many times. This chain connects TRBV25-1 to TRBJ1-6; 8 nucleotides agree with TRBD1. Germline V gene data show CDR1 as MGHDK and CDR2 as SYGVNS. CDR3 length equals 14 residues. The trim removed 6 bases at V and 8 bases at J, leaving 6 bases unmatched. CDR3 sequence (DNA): TGTGCCAGCAGCCCTACAGGGGGAGATTCACCCCTCCACTTT. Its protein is CASSPTGGDSPLHF.

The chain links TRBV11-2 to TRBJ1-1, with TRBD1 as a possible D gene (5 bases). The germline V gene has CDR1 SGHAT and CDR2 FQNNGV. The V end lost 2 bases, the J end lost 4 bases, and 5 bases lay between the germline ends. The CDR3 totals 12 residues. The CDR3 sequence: CASSLQGTEAFF. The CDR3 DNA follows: TGTGCCAGCAGCTTACAGGGCACTGAAGCTTTCTTT.

CDR3 in amino acids: CASSQRLNTEAFF. The CDR3 region has the DNA TGCGCCAGCAGCCAGAGGTTGAACACTGAAGCTTTCTTT. V is TRBV5-1 and J is TRBJ1-1; D not resolved. The V end was cut by 4 bases, the J end by 0 bases, with 7 bases between. Germline loops: CDR1 SGHRS, CDR2 YFSETQ. CDR3 size: 13 residues. Full variable domain (remainder filled in from reference TRBV5-1 and TRBJ1-1): KAGVTQTPRYLIKTRGQQVTLSCSPISGHRSVSWYQQTPGQGLQFLFEYFSETQRNKGNFPGRFSGRQFSNSRSEMNVSTLELGDSALYLCASSQRLNTEAFFGQGTRLTVV.

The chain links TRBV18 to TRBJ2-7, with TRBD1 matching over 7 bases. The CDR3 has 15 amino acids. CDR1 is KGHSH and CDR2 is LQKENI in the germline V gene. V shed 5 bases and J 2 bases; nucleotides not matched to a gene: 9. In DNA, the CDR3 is TGTGCCAGCTCAACTAACCGGGACAGTGCCTACGAGCAGTACTTC. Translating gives CASSTNRDSAYEQYF. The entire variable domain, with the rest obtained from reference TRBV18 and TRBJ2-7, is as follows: NAGVMQNPRHLVRRRGQEARLRCSPMKGHSHVYWYRQLPEEGLKFMVYLQKENIIDESGMPKERFSAEFPKEGPSILRIQQVVRGDSAAYFCASSTNRDSAYEQYFGPGTRLTVT.

The CDR3 is CASSPPGTGDIQYF. DNA of the CDR3: TGTGCCAGCAGTCCACCTGGGACAGGGGACATTCAGTACTTC. V and J are TRBV28 and TRBJ2-4; 10 nucleotides agree with TRBD1. The CDR3 runs 14 residues. The J segment lost 8 bases and the V segment lost 5 bases, leaving 6 bases of the junction unmatched. The germline gives CDR1 MDHEN, CDR2 SYDVKM.

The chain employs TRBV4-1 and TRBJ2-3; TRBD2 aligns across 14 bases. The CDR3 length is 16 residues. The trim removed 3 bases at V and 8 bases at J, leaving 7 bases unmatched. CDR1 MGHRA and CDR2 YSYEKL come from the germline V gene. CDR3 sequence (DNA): TGCGCCAGCAGCCACGATCCCGGGACTAGCGGGAGTACGCAGTATTTT. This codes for CASSHDPGTSGSTQYF.

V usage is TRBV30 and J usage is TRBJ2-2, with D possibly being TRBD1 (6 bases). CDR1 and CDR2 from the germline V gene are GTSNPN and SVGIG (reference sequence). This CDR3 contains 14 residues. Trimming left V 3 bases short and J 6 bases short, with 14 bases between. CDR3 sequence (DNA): TGTGCCTGGAGGGGCATAGGGGGTGCCGGGGAGCTGTTTTTT. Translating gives CAWRGIGGAGELFF.

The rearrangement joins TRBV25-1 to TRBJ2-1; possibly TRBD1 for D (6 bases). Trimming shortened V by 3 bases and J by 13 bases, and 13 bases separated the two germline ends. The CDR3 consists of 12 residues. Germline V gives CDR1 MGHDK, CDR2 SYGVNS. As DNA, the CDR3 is TGTGCCAGCAGTGATGGGGGCTCGGATCAGTTCTTC. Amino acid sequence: CASSDGGSDQFF.

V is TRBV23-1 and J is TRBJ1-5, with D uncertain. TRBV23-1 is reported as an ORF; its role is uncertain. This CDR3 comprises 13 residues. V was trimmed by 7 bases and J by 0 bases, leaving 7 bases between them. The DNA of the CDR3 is TGCGCCAGCACCCTAATTAGCAATCAGCCCCAGCATTTT. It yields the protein CASTLISNQPQHF.

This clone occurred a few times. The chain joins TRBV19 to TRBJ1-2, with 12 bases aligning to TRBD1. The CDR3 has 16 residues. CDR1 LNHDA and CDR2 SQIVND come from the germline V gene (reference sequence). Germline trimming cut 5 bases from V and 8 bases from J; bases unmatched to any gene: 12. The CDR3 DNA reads TGTGCCAGTAGTGGGTCCGGGACAGGGGGCTTCGAGGGCTACACCTTC. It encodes CASSGSGTGGFEGYTF. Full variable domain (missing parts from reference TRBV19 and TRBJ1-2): DGGITQSPKYLFRKEGQNVTLSCEQNLNHDAMYWYRQDPGQGLRLIYYSQIVNDFQKGDIAEGYSVSREKKESFPLTVTSAQKNPTAFYLCASSGSGTGGFEGYTFGSGTRLTVV.

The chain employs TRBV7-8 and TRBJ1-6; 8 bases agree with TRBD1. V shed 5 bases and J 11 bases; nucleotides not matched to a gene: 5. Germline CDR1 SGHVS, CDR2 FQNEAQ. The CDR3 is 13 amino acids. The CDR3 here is CASSMDRATPLHF. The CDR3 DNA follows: TGTGCCAGCAGCATGGACAGGGCTACACCCCTCCACTTT.

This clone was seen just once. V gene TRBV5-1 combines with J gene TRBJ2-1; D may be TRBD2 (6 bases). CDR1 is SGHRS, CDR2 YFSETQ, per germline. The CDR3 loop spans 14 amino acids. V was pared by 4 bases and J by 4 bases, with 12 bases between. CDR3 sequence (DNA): TGCGCCAGCAGCCCGGGGGACTCATACAATGAGCAGTTCTTC. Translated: CASSPGDSYNEQFF.

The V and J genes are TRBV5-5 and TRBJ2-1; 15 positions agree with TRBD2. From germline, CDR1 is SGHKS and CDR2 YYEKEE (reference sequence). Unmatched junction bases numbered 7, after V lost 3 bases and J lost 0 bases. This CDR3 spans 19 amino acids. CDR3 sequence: CASSWGTSGRPSSYNEQFF. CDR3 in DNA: TGTGCCAGCAGCTGGGGGACTAGCGGGAGGCCTAGCTCCTACAATGAGCAGTTCTTC.

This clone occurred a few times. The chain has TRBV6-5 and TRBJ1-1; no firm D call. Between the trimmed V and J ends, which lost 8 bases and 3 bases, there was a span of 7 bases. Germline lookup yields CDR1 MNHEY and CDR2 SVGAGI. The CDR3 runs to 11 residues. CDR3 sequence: CASGRDTEAFF. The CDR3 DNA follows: TGTGCCAGCGGGAGAGACACTGAAGCTTTCTTT.

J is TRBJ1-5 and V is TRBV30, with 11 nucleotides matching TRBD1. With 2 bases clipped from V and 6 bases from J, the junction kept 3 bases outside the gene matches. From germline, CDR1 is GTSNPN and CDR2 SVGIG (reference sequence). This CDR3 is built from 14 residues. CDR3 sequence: CAWSHGTGGQPQHF. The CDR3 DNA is TGTGCCTGGAGTCACGGGACAGGGGGTCAGCCCCAGCATTTT.

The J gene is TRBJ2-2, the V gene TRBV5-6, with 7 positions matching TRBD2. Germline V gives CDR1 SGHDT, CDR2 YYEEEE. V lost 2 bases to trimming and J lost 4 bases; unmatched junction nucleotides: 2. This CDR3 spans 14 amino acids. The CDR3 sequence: CASSFREGTGELFF. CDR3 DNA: TGTGCCAGCAGCTTTAGGGAGGGCACCGGGGAGCTGTTTTTT.

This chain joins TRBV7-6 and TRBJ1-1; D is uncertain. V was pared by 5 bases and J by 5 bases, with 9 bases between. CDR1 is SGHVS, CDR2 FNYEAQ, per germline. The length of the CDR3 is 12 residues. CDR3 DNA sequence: TGTGCCAGCAGCCCAACCGGGACTGAAGCTTTCTTT. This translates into CASSPTGTEAFF.

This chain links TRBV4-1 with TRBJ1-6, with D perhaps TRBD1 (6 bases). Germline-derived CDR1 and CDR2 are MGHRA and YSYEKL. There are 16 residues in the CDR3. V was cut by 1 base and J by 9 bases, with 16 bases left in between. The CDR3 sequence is CASSQGGRDTISPLHF. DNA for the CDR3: TGCGCCAGCAGCCAAGGGGGAAGGGACACCATTTCACCCCTCCACTTT.

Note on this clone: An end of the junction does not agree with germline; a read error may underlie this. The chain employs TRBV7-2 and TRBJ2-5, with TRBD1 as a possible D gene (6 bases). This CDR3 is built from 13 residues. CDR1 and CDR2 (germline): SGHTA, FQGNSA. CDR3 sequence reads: CASSLNRDQKRDF. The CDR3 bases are TGTGCCAGCAGCTTAAACAGGGACCAAAAAAGGGACTTC.

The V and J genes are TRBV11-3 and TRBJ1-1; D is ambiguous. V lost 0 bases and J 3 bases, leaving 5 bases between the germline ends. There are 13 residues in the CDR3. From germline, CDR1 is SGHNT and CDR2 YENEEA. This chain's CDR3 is CASSLESYTEAFF. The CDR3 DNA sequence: TGTGCCAGCAGCTTAGAGAGTTACACTGAAGCTTTCTTT.

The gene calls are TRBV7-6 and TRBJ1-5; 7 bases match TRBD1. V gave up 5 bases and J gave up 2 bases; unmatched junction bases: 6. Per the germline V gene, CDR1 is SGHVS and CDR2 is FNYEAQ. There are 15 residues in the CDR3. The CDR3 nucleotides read TGTGCCAGCAGCCGGGACAGCCGAGGCAATCAGCCCCAGCATTTT. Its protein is CASSRDSRGNQPQHF.

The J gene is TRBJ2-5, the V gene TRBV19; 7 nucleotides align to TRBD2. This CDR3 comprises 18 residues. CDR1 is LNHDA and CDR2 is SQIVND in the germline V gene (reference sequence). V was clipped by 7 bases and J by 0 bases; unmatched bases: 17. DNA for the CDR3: TGTGCCAGTAAGAAACCAGGATCGCGGGGGAGCTACCAAGAGACCCAGTACTTC. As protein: CASKKPGSRGSYQETQYF.

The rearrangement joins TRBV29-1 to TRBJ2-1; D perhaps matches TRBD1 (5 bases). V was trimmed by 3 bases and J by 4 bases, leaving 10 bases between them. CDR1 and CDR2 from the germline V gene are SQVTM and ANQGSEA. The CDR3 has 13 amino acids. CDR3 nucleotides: TGCAGCGTTGAGGGCGACAGATACAATGAGCAGTTCTTC. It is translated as CSVEGDRYNEQFF.

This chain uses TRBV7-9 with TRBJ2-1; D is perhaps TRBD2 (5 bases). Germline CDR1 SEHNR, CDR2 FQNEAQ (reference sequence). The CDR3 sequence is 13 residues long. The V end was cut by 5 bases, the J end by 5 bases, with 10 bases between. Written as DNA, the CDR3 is TGTGCCAGCAGCCGCGGACTTGACAATGAGCAGTTCTTC. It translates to CASSRGLDNEQFF.

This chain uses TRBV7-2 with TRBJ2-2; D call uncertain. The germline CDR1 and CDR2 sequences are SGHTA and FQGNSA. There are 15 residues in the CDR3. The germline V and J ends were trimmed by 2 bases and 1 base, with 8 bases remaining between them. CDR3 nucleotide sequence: TGTGCCAGCAGCTTAAGACGGAGGAACACCGGGGAGCTGTTTTTT. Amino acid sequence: CASSLRRRNTGELFF.